The present T cell receptor (beta chain) was sequenced within a study of neurological immune-mediated disorders. With V trimmed by 4 bases and J by 9 bases, 6 bases remained unmatched. In germline, CDR1 is LGHDT, CDR2 YNNKEL (reference sequence). This CDR3 has 13 amino acids. Sample time point: technical triplicate 1. The cDNA was generated through 5'RACE incorporating 10-nucleotide random UMIs. Each sequencing run yielded over 160 million TCR-beta sequences from 15-18 subjects. MiXCR was run by TCRdb on the 5' RACE reads, yielding one entry per CDR3 protein. This sample has fewer than 30,000 distinct CDR3 sequences; roughly 13% occur once, and the top ten carry less than 6%. The study's findings and limits: In HTLV-1-associated myelopathy, TCR clonal expansion was greatest, whereas multiple sclerosis had the least, falling below healthy controls.

This clonotype was observed many times. What it binds is not known. The source of this sequence is a female donor with HTLV-1-associated myelopathy (HAM/TSP). The chain carries TRBV3-1 and TRBJ2-4, with 7 nucleotides matching TRBD2. Input material: CD4+ T cells from blood. CDR3 sequence: CASSLGLGGIQYF. CDR3 bases: TGTGCCAGCAGCCTAGGACTAGGTGGCATTCAGTACTTC.